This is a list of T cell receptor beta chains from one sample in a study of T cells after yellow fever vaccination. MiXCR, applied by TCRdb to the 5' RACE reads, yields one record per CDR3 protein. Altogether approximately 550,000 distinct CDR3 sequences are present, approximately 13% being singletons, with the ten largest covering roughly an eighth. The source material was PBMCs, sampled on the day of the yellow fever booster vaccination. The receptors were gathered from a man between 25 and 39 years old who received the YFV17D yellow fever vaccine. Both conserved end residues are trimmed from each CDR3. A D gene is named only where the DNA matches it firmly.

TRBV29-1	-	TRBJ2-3	SVPGGPADTQY
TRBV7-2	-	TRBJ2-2	ASSSSGHRTGELF
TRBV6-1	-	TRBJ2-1	ASSLRVAGSSYNEQF
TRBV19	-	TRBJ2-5	ASSHREGETQY
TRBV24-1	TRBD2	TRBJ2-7	ATSDEGLAGSGEQY
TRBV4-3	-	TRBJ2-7	ASSRRVESYEQY
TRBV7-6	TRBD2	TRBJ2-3	ASSLSRIRGGDTQY
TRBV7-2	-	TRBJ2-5	ASSLPPSQY
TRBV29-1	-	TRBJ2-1	SVGLPETYNEQF
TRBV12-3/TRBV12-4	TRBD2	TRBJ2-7	ASSHGLAIQY